This record concerns one TCR beta chain sequence. Antigen: not known. These data originate in a study of naive CD8 T cells in extremely preterm neonates. Study observations and caveats: Preterm infants showed shorter CDR3s, fewer N additions and less trimming than older groups. iChao1 richness was lowest in preterm neonates, significantly versus all ages.

CDR1 and CDR2 from the germline V gene are SEHNR and FQNEAQ (reference sequence). The V gene end was trimmed by 6 bases and the J gene end by 1 base; junction bases not matched to a gene: 7. The CDR3 is made up of 16 amino acids. This table comes from immunoSEQ multiplex PCR, and its TCRdb copy is limited to in-frame clones, with some not included. The sample shows 25,000 or so clones, approximately 88% of them seen only once. Extremely preterm deliveries at about 22-28 weeks of gestation provided the preterm samples. Sorted naive CD8+ T cell numbers ranged ~19,000 to ~100,000. Input material: naive CD8+ T cells from cord blood. This clonotype was obtained from a boy who was born preterm. The chain is built from TRBV7-9 and TRBJ2-3; 10 nucleotides agree with TRBD2. The CDR3 region is CASRPSGGARTDTQYF. The CDR3 bases are TGTGCCAGCAGACCCAGCGGGGGGGCGCGCACAGATACGCAGTATTTT.